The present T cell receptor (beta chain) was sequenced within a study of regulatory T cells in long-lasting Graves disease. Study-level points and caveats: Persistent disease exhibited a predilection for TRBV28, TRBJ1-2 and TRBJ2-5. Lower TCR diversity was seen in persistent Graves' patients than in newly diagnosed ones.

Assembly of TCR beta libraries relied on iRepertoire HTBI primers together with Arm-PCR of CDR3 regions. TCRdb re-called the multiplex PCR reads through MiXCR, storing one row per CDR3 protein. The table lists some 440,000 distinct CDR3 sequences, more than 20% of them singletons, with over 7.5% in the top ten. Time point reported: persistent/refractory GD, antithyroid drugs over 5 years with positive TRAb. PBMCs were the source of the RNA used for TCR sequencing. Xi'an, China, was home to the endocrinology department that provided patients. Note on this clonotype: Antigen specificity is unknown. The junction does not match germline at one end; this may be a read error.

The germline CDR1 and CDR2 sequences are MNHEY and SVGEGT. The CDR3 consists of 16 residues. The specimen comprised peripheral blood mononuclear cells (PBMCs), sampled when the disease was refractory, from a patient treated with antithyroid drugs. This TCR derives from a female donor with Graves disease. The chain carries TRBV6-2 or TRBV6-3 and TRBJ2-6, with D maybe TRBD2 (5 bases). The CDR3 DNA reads TGTGCCGGCAGTTTTTATGGAGGCTCTGGGGCCAACGTCCTGACTTTC. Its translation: CAGSFYGGSGANVLTF.